This T cell receptor (beta chain) emerged from a study of T-cell memory formation after mild COVID-19. On the study more broadly: TCR clusters largely stayed donor specific.

Study-wide findings and caveats: Chiefly within CM and EM were the contracting CD4+ clones; CD8+ ones were within EMRA.

V lost 5 bases, J lost 4 bases, and 11 bases stayed unmatched. The germline V gene has CDR1 SGHRS and CDR2 YFSETQ. The CDR3 consists of 17 residues. This clonotype turned up a few times. Its antigen is still unknown. Using its own MiXCR run on the 5' RACE reads, TCRdb lists one record per CDR3 protein. The sample shows just under 150,000 distinct CDR3 sequences, about 19% of them seen only once. The chain is built from TRBV5-1 and TRBJ2-7; 14 positions match TRBD2. This sequence was found in an adult woman who had mild COVID-19 (a few samples of this study predate the infection). Cell type and time point are not known. The sample was PBMCs or a T cell subset sorted from them (not recorded which). The CDR3 bases are TGCGCCAGCAGACAGGGACTAGCGGGAGATCGGGGGTACGAGCAGTACTTC. Translating gives CASRQGLAGDRGYEQYF.